Reported below is one T cell receptor beta chain. No antigen is known for it. The record originates from a study of OX40 agonist ivuxolimab in advanced cancers. Study at large: With a range of roughly 20 to 90, age averaged approximately 64 years, and 65% to 90% were male. General study findings and limits: Among some nonresponders, normalized T-cell clonal expansion was also low. Dosing at 0.1 to 3.0 mg/kg was accompanied by clonal expansion of CD4+ and CD8+ blood T cells by week 6.

Sequencing used immunoSEQ multiplex PCR; TCRdb keeps in-frame clones, though not all of them. This table holds tens of thousands of clones, around 86% found once. The CDR3 length is 20 residues. CDR1 is KGHSH and CDR2 is LQKENI in the germline V gene. V gave up 2 bases and J gave up 3 bases; unmatched junction bases: 17. The specimen was CD4+ or CD8+ T cells sorted from blood, collected in a trial of the OX40 agonist ivuxolimab. This chain connects TRBV18 to TRBJ2-7, with TRBD1 identical over 12 bases. This receptor was taken from an adult with an advanced solid tumor such as melanoma, head and neck, liver or kidney cancer. CDR3 in DNA: TGTGCCAGCTCACCATGGGGATCCGGGACAGGGGGCGAGGGCCTCTACGAGCAGTACTTC. It translates to CASSPWGSGTGGEGLYEQYF.